This T cell receptor beta chain stems from a study of shared clonotypes between healthy human individuals. Worth noting for this clone: Its antigen is currently unknown. Given a far larger clone just one base away, this is likely a sequencing read error. Other DNA sequences in the sample encode the same CDR3.

The authors loaded around 220 ng DNA, roughly 27,000 T cell genomes, into sorted-subset replicate PCRs. The protocol was immunoSEQ multiplex PCR, while the TCRdb copy is restricted to in-frame clones and leaves out a portion. The sample has roughly 1,000,000 clones, roughly 74% seen once. Study-level results: Among non-shared clonotypes, generation probabilities were lower than among those shared by all four donors. Shared across a few donors were around 5% of the naive CD4 clonotypes.

This CDR3 is built from 13 residues. CDR1 and CDR2 from the germline V gene are MGHRA and YSYEKL. The specimen was memory CD4+ T cells from PBMCs. Subset of the sample: CD45RA-negative fraction. The sequence was obtained from a man between 18 and 29 years old in good health. Some clones in this sample may be carry-over from other donors' samples. The chain has TRBV4-1 and TRBJ2-7, with a tentative D call TRBD1 (6 bases). CDR3 protein: CASSRTESYEQYF. CDR3 DNA: TGTGCCAGCAGCCGGACAGAGAGCTACGAGCAGTACTTC.